The 4 T cell receptor beta chains in this list originate from one sample, sequenced in a study of CD8 T cells in Susac syndrome. Random hexamers were used to reverse transcribe the RNA input (about 0.45 to 1 ug). TCRdb reanalysed the immunoSEQ multiplex PCR reads using MiXCR and keeps one entry per CDR3 protein. The sample holds under 85,000 distinct CDR3 sequences; nearly 95% are singletons and the top ten take approximately 0.94%. The sample was CD8+ T cells from PBMCs. The receptors were sampled from a human donor with Susac syndrome.

The chain links TRBV9 to TRBJ2-7; D is possibly TRBD1 (6 bases). This CDR3 has 13 amino acids. The germline gives CDR1 SGDLS, CDR2 YYNGEE. Trimming stripped 3 bases from V and 0 bases from J, with 7 bases between. The CDR3 loop is CASSADSSYEQYF. For the CDR3, the DNA is TGTGCCAGCAGCGCGGACAGCTCCTACGAGCAGTACTTC.

The V gene is TRBV12-3 or TRBV12-4, the J gene TRBJ1-2, with a tentative D call TRBD1 (6 bases). The CDR3 runs 14 residues. Trimming removed 0 bases at V and 6 bases at J, with 11 bases between. CDR3 DNA sequence: TGTGCCAGCAGTTTAGCAGGGGGGGCGAATGGCTACACCTTC. Its protein is CASSLAGGANGYTF.

The chain is built from TRBV6-5 and TRBJ2-3, with 7 bases lining up with TRBD1. Germline CDR1 reads MNHEY; CDR2 reads SVGAGI. V was pared by 4 bases and J by 3 bases, with 13 bases of the junction left unmatched. This CDR3 contains 17 residues. For the CDR3, the DNA is TGTGCCAGCAGTTCTTTTCAGCCAGGGGGAGAGACAGATACGCAGTATTTT. Its protein product is CASSSFQPGGETDTQYF.

The V and J genes are TRBV7-9 and TRBJ1-2; a weak D match, TRBD1 (6 bases). V lost 2 bases and J lost 8, with 12 bases in between. The CDR3 runs to 13 residues. Per germline, CDR1 SEHNR and CDR2 FQNEAQ (reference sequence). The CDR3 loop reads CASSLNREEGYTF. The CDR3 region has the DNA TGTGCCAGCAGCTTAAACAGGGAGGAGGGCTACACCTTC.